One sample yielded the 20 T cell receptor beta chains listed below, sequenced in a study of blood T cells in healthy people across ages (dated by TCRdb to about 2015). Libraries were constructed by 5' RACE. Instrument on record: Illumina HiSeq 2500. A second PCR of roughly 7 to 11 cycles was performed with a sample-barcoded 5' primer and a J-beta primer mix. The public sequencing data were trimmed at Q25 with fastp and processed into clonotypes with MiXCR by TCRdb, which kept only in-frame beta chains. A single entry per CDR3 protein holds the most common genes and DNA from its merged rows. The sample yields 1.5 million to 2 million distinct CDR3 sequences; roughly 30% were counted once. The ten most abundant clones make up more than 6% of the sample. The sample taken for sequencing was blood. All receptors derive from a woman aged 25 to 39 in good health.

This clonotype has only a few counts. The V call is TRBV5-1, the J call TRBJ2-3; D perhaps matches TRBD1 (6 bases). CDR3 size: 15 residues. Trimming took 5 bases from V and 1 from J, leaving 14 bases between them. Looked up from germline, CDR1 is SGHRS and CDR2 is YFSETQ. In DNA form, the CDR3 reads TGCGCCAGCAGGATAGGGGCAGGGGGCACAGATACGCAGTATTTT. Protein product: CASRIGAGGTDTQYF. Variable domain in full (rest from reference TRBV5-1 and TRBJ2-3): KAGVTQTPRYLIKTRGQQVTLSCSPISGHRSVSWYQQTPGQGLQFLFEYFSETQRNKGNFPGRFSGRQFSNSRSEMNVSTLELGDSALYLCASRIGAGGTDTQYFGPGTRLTVL.

This clonotype showed up just a few times. This could be a read error, since a much larger clone is one nucleotide away. The chain uses TRBV29-1 and TRBJ2-4; 9 bases match TRBD1. CDR1 is SQVTM and CDR2 is ANQGSEA in the germline V gene. CDR3 length: 12 residues. The CDR3 DNA sequence: TGCAGCGGGGGACAGGGAGAAAACATTCGGTACTTC. This encodes CSGGQGENIRYF.

The V call is TRBV7-2, the J call TRBJ2-7; tentatively, D is TRBD2 (6 bases). Trimming shortened V by 5 bases and J by 0 bases, and 20 bases separated the two germline ends. CDR3 length equals 17 residues. The V gene's germline CDR1 is SGHTA and CDR2 FQGNSA. The CDR3 region is CASSIGWGLESSYEQYF. CDR3 nucleotide sequence: TGTGCCAGCAGCATTGGGTGGGGACTGGAGAGCTCCTACGAGCAGTACTTC. Drawing the rest from reference TRBV7-2 and TRBJ2-7, the complete variable domain is GAGVSQSPSNKVTEKGKDVELRCDPISGHTALYWYRQSLGQGLEFLIYFQGNSAPDKSGLPSDRFSAERTGGSVSTLTIQRTQQEDSAVYLCASSIGWGLESSYEQYFGPGTRLTVT.

This clonotype was seen only a few times. This rearrangement joins TRBV12-3 or TRBV12-4 to TRBJ1-2; 8 bases are a match to TRBD1. The CDR3 totals 13 residues. V shed 5 bases and J 8 bases; nucleotides not matched to a gene: 7. CDR3 DNA: TGTGCCAGCAGTGAGGGACAGGTGGGGGGCTACACCTTC. This codes for CASSEGQVGGYTF.

The chain's CDR3 is CASSHGTALSPLHF. Written as DNA, the CDR3 is TGTGCCAGCAGCCACGGGACAGCTCTCTCACCCCTCCACTTT. The rearrangement joins TRBV11-2 to TRBJ1-6; 7 nucleotides match TRBD1. The CDR3 extends over 14 amino acids. Germline trimming cut 5 bases from V and 10 bases from J; bases unmatched to any gene: 8. Per germline, CDR1 SGHAT and CDR2 FQNNGV.

This clonotype showed up many times. The V and J genes are TRBV12-5 and TRBJ1-4, with D uncertain. In germline, CDR1 is LGHNT, CDR2 FRNRAP. The CDR3 loop spans 12 amino acids. V lost 1 base to trimming and J lost 7 bases, with 4 bases between them. The CDR3 nucleotides read TGTGCTAGTGGTTTGGGGCTTGAAAAACTGTTTTTT. Translation gives CASGLGLEKLFF.

This clonotype showed up just a few times. This chain connects TRBV7-2 to TRBJ2-1; TRBD2 matches 14 bases. The J segment lost 6 bases and the V segment lost 3 bases, leaving 4 bases of the junction unmatched. The CDR3 runs to 16 residues. Germline lookup yields CDR1 SGHTA and CDR2 FQGNSA. In nucleotides, the CDR3 is TGTGCCAGCAGCTTCGCCGGGACTAGCGGGAGCAATGAGCAGTTCTTC. The encoded protein is CASSFAGTSGSNEQFF.

This clonotype was seen at least ten times. CDR3 sequence (DNA): TGTGCCAGCAGCCAGCCTACTCCCTACAATGAGCAGTTCTTC. It yields the protein CASSQPTPYNEQFF. This chain links TRBV7-2 with TRBJ2-1; D gene ambiguous. V was shortened by 5 bases and J by 2 bases, with 10 bases between the two germline ends. Germline V lookup: CDR1 SGHTA, CDR2 FQGNSA. The CDR3 has 14 amino acids.

The gene calls are TRBV9 and TRBJ1-1, with 7 bases that match TRBD1. V gave up 4 bases and J gave up 0 bases; unmatched junction bases: 6. CDR1 and CDR2 (germline): SGDLS, YYNGEE. The CDR3 runs to 15 residues. Written as DNA, the CDR3 is TGTGCCAGCAGCCCCCGGGACAGACTGAACACTGAAGCTTTCTTT. It specifies CASSPRDRLNTEAFF.

The V and J genes are TRBV30 and TRBJ2-4; D remains unclear. V was cut by 4 bases and J by 0 bases, with 7 bases left in between. The CDR3 has 13 amino acids. In germline, CDR1 is GTSNPN, CDR2 SVGIG (reference sequence). The CDR3 region has the DNA TGTGCCTGGACCCAAATAGCCAAAAACATTCAGTACTTC. It codes for CAWTQIAKNIQYF.

This clonotype turned up a few times. The J gene is TRBJ2-7, the V gene TRBV7-9; D remains unclear. Trimming pared 1 base from V and 3 bases from J, leaving 10 bases between. The CDR3 is made up of 14 amino acids. Germline assignment: CDR1 SEHNR and CDR2 FQNEAQ (reference sequence). CDR3 in DNA: TGTGCCAGCAGCTTAGAGTCGCCAGTCTACGAGCAGTACTTC. This sequence encodes CASSLESPVYEQYF.

This chain uses TRBV5-6 with TRBJ2-1; maybe TRBD1 (6 bases). V was shortened by 4 bases and J by 8 bases, with 10 bases between the two germline ends. The germline gives CDR1 SGHDT, CDR2 YYEEEE. This CDR3 region has 12 residues. The CDR3 nucleotides read TGTGCCAGCAGCACAGGGTTCGATGAGCAGTTCTTC. This sequence encodes CASSTGFDEQFF.

The J gene is TRBJ2-5, the V gene TRBV20-1; 8 bases are a match to TRBD2. The CDR3 extends over 14 amino acids. V shed 6 bases and J 11 bases; nucleotides not matched to a gene: 17. CDR1 and CDR2 from the germline V gene are DFQATT and SNEGSKA (reference sequence). CDR3 bases: TGCAGTGCCTATAGCGGGGAGTCCTACAATGAGCAGTACTTC. Protein: CSAYSGESYNEQYF.

This clonotype was counted between two and nine times. The rearrangement links TRBV15 to TRBJ2-3; D gene ambiguous. The CDR3 spans 14 residues. V lost 0 bases and J 6 bases, leaving 10 bases between the germline ends. The V gene's germline CDR1 is LNHNV and CDR2 YYDKDF (reference sequence). CDR3 coding DNA: TGTGCCACCAGCAGAGATGGTACTATGGATACGCAGTATTTT. Protein sequence: CATSRDGTMDTQYF.

This clonotype has only one observation. The chain links TRBV3-1 to TRBJ2-7; the D gene is possibly TRBD2 (5 bases). Germline V lookup: CDR1 LGHDT, CDR2 YNNKEL (reference sequence). V dropped 1 base and J dropped 8 bases, with 12 bases sitting between them. The CDR3 contains 13 residues. The CDR3 DNA is TGTGCCAGCAGCCAAGGGACTGTATTCAAGCAGTACTTC. Protein product: CASSQGTVFKQYF.

A few counts support this clonotype. The J gene is TRBJ2-1, the V gene TRBV20-1; no definite D call. This CDR3 comprises 16 residues. CDR1 DFQATT and CDR2 SNEGSKA come from the germline V gene (reference sequence). V shed 0 bases and J shed 9 bases, with 21 bases lying between them. The CDR3 nucleotides are TGCAGTGCTAGAGATCCCTTATCGGGTTCCCTTGGTGAGCAGTTCTTC. Its translation: CSARDPLSGSLGEQFF.

Regarding this clonotype: A read error may account for a junction end that differs from germline. The V gene is TRBV6-6, the J gene TRBJ2-3; 10 nucleotides align to TRBD2. Looked up from germline, CDR1 is MNHNY and CDR2 is SVGAGI (reference sequence). CDR3 length: 17 residues. The CDR3 spells CACSKSLAGVYTDTQYF. CDR3 in DNA: TGTGCCTGCAGTAAATCTCTAGCGGGGGTCTACACAGATACGCAGTATTTT.

CDR3 bases: TGTGCCAGCAGTTTAATGACAGGGGGCCGCGAGCAGTACTTC. It translates to CASSLMTGGREQYF. The chain carries TRBV12-3 or TRBV12-4 and TRBJ2-7, with TRBD1 matching over 10 bases. The CDR3 runs 14 residues. Trimming at V came to 2 bases and at J to 6 bases, leaving 4 bases not matched to a gene.

The rearrangement joins TRBV5-1 to TRBJ1-3, with D maybe TRBD1 (5 bases). V was trimmed by 0 bases and J by 0 bases, leaving 10 bases between them. The CDR3 is 16 residues long. Germline V CDR1 and CDR2: SGHRS, YFSETQ. The CDR3: CASSLAARGSGNTIYF. The CDR3 nucleotides read TGCGCCAGCAGCTTGGCCGCGAGGGGCTCTGGAAACACCATATATTTT. The full variable domain, in which reference TRBV5-1 and TRBJ1-3 provide the parts outside the CDR3, is KAGVTQTPRYLIKTRGQQVTLSCSPISGHRSVSWYQQTPGQGLQFLFEYFSETQRNKGNFPGRFSGRQFSNSRSEMNVSTLELGDSALYLCASSLAARGSGNTIYFGEGSWLTVV.

CDR3 coding DNA: TGTGCCAGCTCACCGGAAAGTTCCAATTCACCCCTCCACTTT. Translation gives CASSPESSNSPLHF. The rearrangement joins TRBV18 to TRBJ1-6; D call uncertain. The CDR3 loop spans 14 amino acids. Germline CDR1 is KGHSH and CDR2 is LQKENI. V lost 3 bases and J 7 bases, leaving 10 bases between the germline ends.